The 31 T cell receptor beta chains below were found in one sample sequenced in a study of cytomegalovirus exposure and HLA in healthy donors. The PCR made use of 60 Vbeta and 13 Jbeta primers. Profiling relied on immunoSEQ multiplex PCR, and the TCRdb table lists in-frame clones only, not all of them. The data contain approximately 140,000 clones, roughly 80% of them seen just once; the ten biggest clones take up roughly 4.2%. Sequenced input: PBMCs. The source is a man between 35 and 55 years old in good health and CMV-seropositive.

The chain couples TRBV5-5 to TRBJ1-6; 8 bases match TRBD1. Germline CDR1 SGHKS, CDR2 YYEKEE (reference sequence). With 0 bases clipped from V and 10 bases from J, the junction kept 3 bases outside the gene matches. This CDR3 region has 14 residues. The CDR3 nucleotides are TGTGCCAGCAGCTTGGAACAGGGGGTGTCACCCCTCCACTTT. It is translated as CASSLEQGVSPLHF.

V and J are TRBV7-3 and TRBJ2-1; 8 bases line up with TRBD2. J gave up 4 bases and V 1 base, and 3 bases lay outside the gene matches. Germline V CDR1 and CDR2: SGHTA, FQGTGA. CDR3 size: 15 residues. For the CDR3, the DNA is TGTGCCAGCAGCTTAAATCCGGGGGGGTACAATGAGCAGTTCTTC. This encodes CASSLNPGGYNEQFF.

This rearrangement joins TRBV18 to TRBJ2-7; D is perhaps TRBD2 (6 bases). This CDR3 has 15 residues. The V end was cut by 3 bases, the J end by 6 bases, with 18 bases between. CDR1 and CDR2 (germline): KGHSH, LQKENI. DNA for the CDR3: TGTGCCAGCTCACCCCCGGGACGGAGGGGTTCCGAGCAGTACTTC. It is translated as CASSPPGRRGSEQYF.

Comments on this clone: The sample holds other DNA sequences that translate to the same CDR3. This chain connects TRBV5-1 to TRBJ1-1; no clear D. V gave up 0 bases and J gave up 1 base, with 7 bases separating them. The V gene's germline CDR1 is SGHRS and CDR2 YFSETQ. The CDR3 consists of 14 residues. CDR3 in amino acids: CASSLGAGNTEAFF. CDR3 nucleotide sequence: TGCGCCAGCAGCTTGGGTGCGGGGAACACTGAAGCTTTCTTT.

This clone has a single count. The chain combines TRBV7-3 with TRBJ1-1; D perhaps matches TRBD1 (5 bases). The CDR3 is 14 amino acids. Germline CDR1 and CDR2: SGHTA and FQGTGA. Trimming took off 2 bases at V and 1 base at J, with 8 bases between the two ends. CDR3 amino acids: CASSLGARNTEAFF. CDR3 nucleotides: TGTGCCAGCAGCTTAGGGGCAAGGAACACTGAAGCTTTCTTT.

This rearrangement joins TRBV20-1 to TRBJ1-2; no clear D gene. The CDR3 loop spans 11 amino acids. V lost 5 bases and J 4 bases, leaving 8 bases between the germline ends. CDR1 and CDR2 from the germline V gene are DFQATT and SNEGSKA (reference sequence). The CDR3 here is CSALAGYGYTF. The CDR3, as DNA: TGCAGTGCTCTTGCAGGCTATGGCTACACCTTC.

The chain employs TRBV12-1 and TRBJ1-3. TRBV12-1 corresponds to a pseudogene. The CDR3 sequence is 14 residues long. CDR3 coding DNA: TGTGCCAGCAGCAGCCGCCCCGATCGGAACACCATATATTTT. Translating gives CASSSRPDRNTIYF.

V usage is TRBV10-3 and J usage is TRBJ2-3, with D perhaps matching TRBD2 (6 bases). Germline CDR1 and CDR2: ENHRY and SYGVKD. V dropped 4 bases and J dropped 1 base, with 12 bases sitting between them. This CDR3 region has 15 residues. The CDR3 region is CAISANPSGTDTQYF. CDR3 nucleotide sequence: TGTGCCATCAGTGCTAACCCTAGCGGCACAGATACGCAGTATTTT.

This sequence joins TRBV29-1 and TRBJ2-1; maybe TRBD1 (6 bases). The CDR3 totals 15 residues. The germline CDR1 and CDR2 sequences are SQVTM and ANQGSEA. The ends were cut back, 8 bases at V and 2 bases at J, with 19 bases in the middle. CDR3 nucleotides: TGCAGCCATCTACAGGGAGCCTATGCCTACAATGAGCAGTTCTTC. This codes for CSHLQGAYAYNEQFF.

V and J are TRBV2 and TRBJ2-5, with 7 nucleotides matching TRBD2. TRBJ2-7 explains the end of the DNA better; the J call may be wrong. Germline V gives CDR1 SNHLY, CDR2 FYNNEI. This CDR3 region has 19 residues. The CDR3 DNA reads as TGTGCCAGCAGTGATGCACCGGGAGGACCATCCCAGAGCTCCTACGAGCAGTACTTC. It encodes CASSDAPGGPSQSSYEQYF.

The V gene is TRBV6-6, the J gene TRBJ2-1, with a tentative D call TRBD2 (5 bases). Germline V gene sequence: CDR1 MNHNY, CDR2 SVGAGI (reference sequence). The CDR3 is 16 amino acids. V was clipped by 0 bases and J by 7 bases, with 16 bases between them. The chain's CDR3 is CASSYSSVVDFNEQFF. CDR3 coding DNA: TGTGCCAGCAGTTACTCGAGCGTCGTGGACTTTAATGAGCAGTTCTTC.

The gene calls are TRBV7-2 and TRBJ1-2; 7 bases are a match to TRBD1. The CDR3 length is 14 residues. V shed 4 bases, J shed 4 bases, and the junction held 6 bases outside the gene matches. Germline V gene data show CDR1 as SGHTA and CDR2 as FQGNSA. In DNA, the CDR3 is TGTGCCAGCAGCTCGGCGGCAGGGGGCTATGGCTACACCTTC. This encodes CASSSAAGGYGYTF.

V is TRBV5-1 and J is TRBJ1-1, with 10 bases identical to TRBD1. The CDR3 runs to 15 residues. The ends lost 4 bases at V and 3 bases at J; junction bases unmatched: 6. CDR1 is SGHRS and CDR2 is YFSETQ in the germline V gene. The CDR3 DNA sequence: TGCGCCAGCAGCGGACGGGACAGGGGAGACACTGAAGCTTTCTTT. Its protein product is CASSGRDRGDTEAFF.

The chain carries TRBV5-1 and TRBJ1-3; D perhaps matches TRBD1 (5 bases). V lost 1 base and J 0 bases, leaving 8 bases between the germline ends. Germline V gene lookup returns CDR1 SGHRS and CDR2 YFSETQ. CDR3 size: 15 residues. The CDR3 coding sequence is TGCGCCAGCAGCTTGTGGGGGGGCTCTGGAAACACCATATATTTT. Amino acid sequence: CASSLWGGSGNTIYF.

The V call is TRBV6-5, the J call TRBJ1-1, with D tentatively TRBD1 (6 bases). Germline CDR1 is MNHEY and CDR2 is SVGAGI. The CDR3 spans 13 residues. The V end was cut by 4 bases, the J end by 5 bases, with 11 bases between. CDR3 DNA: TGTGCCAGCAGTTCTGGGCAGGGGACTGAAGCTTTCTTT. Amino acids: CASSSGQGTEAFF.

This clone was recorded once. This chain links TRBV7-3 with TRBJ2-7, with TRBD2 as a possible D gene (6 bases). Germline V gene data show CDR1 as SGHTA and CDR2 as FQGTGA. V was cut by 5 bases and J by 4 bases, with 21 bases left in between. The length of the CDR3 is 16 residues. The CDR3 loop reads CASSPSNGRAPYEQYF. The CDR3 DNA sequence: TGTGCCAGCAGCCCCTCTAACGGGAGAGCGCCTTACGAGCAGTACTTC. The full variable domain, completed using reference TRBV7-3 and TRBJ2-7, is GAGVSQTPSNKVTEKGKYVELRCDPISGHTALYWYRQSLGQGPEFLIYFQGTGAADDSGLPNDRFFAVRPEGSVSTLKIQRTERGDSAVYLCASSPSNGRAPYEQYFGPGTRLTVT.

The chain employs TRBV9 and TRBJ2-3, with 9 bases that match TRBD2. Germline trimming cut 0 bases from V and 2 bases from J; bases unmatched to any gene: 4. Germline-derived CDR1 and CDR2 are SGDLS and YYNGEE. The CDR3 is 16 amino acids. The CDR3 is CASSVGLAGITDTQYF. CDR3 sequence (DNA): TGTGCCAGCAGCGTAGGGCTAGCGGGGATCACAGATACGCAGTATTTT. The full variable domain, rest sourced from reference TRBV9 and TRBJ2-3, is DSGVTQTPKHLITATGQRVTLRCSPRSGDLSVYWYQQSLDQGLQFLIQYYNGEERAKGNILERFSAQQFPDLHSELNLSSLELGDSALYFCASSVGLAGITDTQYFGPGTRLTVL.

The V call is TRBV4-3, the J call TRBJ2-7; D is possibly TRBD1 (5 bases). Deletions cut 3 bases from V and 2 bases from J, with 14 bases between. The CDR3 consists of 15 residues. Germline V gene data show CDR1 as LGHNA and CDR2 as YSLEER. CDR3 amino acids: CASSHRIGATYEQYF. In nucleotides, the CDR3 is TGCGCCAGCAGCCACAGAATTGGGGCAACCTACGAGCAGTACTTC.

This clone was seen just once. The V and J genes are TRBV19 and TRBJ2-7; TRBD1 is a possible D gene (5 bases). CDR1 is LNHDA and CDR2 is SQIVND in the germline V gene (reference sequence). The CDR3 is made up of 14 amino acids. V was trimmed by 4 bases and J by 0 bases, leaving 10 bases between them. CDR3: CASSNQGFSYEQYF. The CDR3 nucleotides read TGTGCCAGTAGTAATCAGGGATTCTCCTACGAGCAGTACTTC.

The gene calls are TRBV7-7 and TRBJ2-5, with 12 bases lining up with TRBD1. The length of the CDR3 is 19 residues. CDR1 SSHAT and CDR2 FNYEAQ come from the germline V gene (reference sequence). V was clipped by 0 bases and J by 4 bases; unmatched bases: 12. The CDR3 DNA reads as TGTGCCAGCAGCTTAGCTCCGGCTGGGACAGGGGGCTCGTTAGAGACCCAGTACTTC. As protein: CASSLAPAGTGGSLETQYF.

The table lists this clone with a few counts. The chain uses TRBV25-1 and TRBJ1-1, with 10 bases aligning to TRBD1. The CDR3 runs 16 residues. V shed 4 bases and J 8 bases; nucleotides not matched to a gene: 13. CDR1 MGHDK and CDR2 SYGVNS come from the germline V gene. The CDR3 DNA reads TGTGCCAGCAGTGGCTATTCCGGGACAGGGGAACAAGAAGCTTTCTTT. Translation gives CASSGYSGTGEQEAFF. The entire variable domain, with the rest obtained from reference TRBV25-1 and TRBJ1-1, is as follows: EADIYQTPRYLVIGTGKKITLECSQTMGHDKMYWYQQDPGMELHLIHYSYGVNSTEKGDLSSESTVSRIRTEHFPLTLESARPSHTSQYLCASSGYSGTGEQEAFFGQGTRLTVV.

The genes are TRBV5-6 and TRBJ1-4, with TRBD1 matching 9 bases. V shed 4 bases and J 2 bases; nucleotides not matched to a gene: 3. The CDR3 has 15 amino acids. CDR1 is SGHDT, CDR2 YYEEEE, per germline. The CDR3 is CASSRTGGTNEKLFF. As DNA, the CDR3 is TGTGCCAGCAGCAGAACAGGGGGCACTAATGAAAAACTGTTTTTT. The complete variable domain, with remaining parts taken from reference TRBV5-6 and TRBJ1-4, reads DAGVTQSPTHLIKTRGQQVTLRCSPKSGHDTVSWYQQALGQGPQFIFQYYEEEERQRGNFPDRFSGHQFPNYSSELNVNALLLGDSALYLCASSRTGGTNEKLFFGSGTQLSVL.

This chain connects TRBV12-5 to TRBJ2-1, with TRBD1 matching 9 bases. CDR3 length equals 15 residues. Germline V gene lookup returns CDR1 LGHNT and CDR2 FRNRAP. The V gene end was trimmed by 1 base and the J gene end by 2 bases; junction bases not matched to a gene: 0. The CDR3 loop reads CASGLGQGAYNEQFF. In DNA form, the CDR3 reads TGTGCTAGTGGTTTGGGACAGGGGGCCTACAATGAGCAGTTCTTC.

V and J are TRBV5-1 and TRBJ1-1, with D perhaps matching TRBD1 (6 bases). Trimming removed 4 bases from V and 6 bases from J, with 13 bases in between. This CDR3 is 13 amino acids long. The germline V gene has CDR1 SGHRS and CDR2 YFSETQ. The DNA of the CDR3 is TGCGCCAGCAGCCCCGGACAGCGCGCTGAAGCTTTCTTT. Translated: CASSPGQRAEAFF.

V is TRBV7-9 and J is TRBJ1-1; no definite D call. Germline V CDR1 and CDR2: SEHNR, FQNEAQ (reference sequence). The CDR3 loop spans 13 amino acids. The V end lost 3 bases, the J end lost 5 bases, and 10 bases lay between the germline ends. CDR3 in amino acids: CASSFEGRTEAFF. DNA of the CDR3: TGTGCCAGCAGCTTTGAAGGGAGGACTGAAGCTTTCTTT. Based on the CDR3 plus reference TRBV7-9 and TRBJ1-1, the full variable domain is DTGVSQNPRHKITKRGQNVTFRCDPISEHNRLYWYRQTLGQGPEFLTYFQNEAQLEKSRLLSDRFSAERPKGSFSTLEIQRTEQGDSAMYLCASSFEGRTEAFFGQGTRLTVV.

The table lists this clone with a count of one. Written as DNA, the CDR3 is TGCGCCAGCAGCCAAGGCCCAGGGGGACAGTGGAACACTGAAGCTTTCTTT. Protein product: CASSQGPGGQWNTEAFF. The chain couples TRBV4-3 to TRBJ1-1; 7 bases align to TRBD1. Trimming took 1 base from V and 1 from J; bases not matched to a gene: 9. CDR1 and CDR2 (germline): LGHNA, YSLEER. The CDR3 is 17 residues long.

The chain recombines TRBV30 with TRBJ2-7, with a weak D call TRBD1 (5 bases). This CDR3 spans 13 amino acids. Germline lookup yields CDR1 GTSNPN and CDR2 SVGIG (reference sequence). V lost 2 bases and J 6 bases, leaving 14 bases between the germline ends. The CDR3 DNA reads TGTGCCTGGAGTACCCAGGGTCCCCTCGAGCAGTACTTC. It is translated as CAWSTQGPLEQYF.

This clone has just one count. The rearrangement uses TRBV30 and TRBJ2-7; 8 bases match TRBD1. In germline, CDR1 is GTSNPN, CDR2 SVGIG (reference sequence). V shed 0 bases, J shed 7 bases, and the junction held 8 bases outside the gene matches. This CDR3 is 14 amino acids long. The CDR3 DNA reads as TGTGCCTGGAGTGTTGGGACAGGCAGCCTGGAGCAGTACTTC. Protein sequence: CAWSVGTGSLEQYF.

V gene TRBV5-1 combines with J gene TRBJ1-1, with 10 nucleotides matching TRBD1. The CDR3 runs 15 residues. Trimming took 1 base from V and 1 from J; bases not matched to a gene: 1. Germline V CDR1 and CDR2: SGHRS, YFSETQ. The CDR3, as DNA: TGCGCCAGCAGCTTGAGGGACAGGGGGAACACTGAAGCTTTCTTT. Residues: CASSLRDRGNTEAFF.

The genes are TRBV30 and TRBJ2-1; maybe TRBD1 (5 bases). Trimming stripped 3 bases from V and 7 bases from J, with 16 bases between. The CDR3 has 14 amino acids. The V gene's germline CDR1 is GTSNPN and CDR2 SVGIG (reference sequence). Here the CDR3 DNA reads TGTGCCTGGAGACAGGACCGAACGTCAAATGAGCAGTTCTTC. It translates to CAWRQDRTSNEQFF.

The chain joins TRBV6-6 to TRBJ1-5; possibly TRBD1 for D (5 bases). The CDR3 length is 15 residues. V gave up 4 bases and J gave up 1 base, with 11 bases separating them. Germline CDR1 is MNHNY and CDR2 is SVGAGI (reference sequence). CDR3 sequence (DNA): TGTGCCAGCAGTTCCACATCAGGGAGCAATCAGCCCCAGCATTTT. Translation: CASSSTSGSNQPQHF.